The clone carrying this T cell receptor (beta chain) was detected ten times or more. Antigen unknown. Looked up from germline, CDR1 is SGDLS and CDR2 is YYNGEE. Trimming removed 3 bases from V and 7 bases from J, with 6 bases in between. There are 11 residues in the CDR3. These data belong to a study of CD8 T cells in ankylosing spondylitis. In making TCR beta libraries, quantitative 5'-RACE with molecular barcodes was used. TCRdb fed the 5' RACE reads into MiXCR, producing one record per CDR3 protein. This table holds 8,000 to 9,000 distinct CDR3 sequences, 3% to 4% found once. The study, taken as a whole, reports: There was reportedly significant enrichment of clones that were disease-linked in matched ankylosing spondylitis synovial fluid. Some of the motif variants had earlier been found in reactive arthritis patients' fluid and blood.

The V and J genes are TRBV9 and TRBJ2-3; unclear D gene. Sequenced input: blood, either unsorted or a sorted T cell fraction (not recorded which). The source is a female donor with ankylosing spondylitis or in good health (not recorded which). The CDR3 DNA is TGTGCCAGCAGCGACGCTTATACGCAGTATTTT. This sequence encodes CASSDAYTQYF.